Listed here are 24 T cell receptor beta chains from one sample, sequenced in a study of CD8+CD57+ T cells in acquired aplastic anemia. Genomic DNA was employed as the template in profiling TCR beta VDJ and CDR3. TCRdb reprocessed the reads via MiXCR and lists one record per CDR3 protein. The table includes roughly 63,000 distinct CDR3 sequences, almost 55% detected once. The specimen sequenced was sorted CD4+, CD8+, or CD8+CD57+ T cells (not recorded which) from PBMCs. These receptors were taken from a human donor in good health, serving as a control.

This clonotype was counted many times. The chain has TRBV7-9 and TRBJ2-7; 12 bases agree with TRBD2. Germline V CDR1 and CDR2: SEHNR, FQNEAQ (reference sequence). Trimming took 4 bases from V and 4 from J; bases not matched to a gene: 2. CDR3 length: 14 residues. The CDR3 region has the DNA TGTGCCAGCAGCTCTACTAGCGGGAGGTACGAGCAGTACTTC. Its translation: CASSSTSGRYEQYF.

V is TRBV20-1 and J is TRBJ2-7; 7 bases agree with TRBD1. The junction had 5 bases not matched to a gene; V was cut back by 3 bases and J by 3 bases. Germline CDR1 and CDR2: DFQATT and SNEGSKA (reference sequence). The CDR3 spans 13 residues. The CDR3 coding sequence is TGCAGTGCTAGCGGGGACAGCAGCTACGAGCAGTACTTC. The encoded protein is CSASGDSSYEQYF.

V gene TRBV2 combines with J gene TRBJ1-5, with D tentatively TRBD1 (5 bases). The V and J ends lost 4 bases and 9 bases respectively, with 10 bases between them. Germline CDR1 is SNHLY and CDR2 is FYNNEI. There are 12 residues in the CDR3. CDR3 sequence: CASSVGGRPQHF. The CDR3 region has the DNA TGTGCCAGCAGTGTCGGGGGAAGGCCCCAGCATTTT.

The chain has TRBV29-1 and TRBJ1-1; D ambiguous. The CDR3 loop spans 11 amino acids. The ends were cut back, 7 bases at V and 4 bases at J, with 10 bases in the middle. Germline CDR1 and CDR2: SQVTM and ANQGSEA. The CDR3 region is CSGGWGTEAFF. The CDR3 DNA sequence: TGCAGCGGGGGTTGGGGCACTGAAGCTTTCTTT.

This clonotype was detected ten times or more. V is TRBV12-3 or TRBV12-4 and J is TRBJ2-1, with 8 bases aligning to TRBD2. CDR3 length: 16 residues. Germline trimming cut 6 bases from V and 2 bases from J; bases unmatched to any gene: 9. DNA for the CDR3: TGTGCCAGCAGCCTTACTAGCGGTCCAACCTACAATGAGCAGTTCTTC. This encodes CASSLTSGPTYNEQFF.

In this sample, this clonotype turned up once. The chain combines TRBV2 with TRBJ2-7; TRBD1 agrees at 7 bases. The CDR3 runs 15 residues. J lost 6 bases, V lost 5 bases, and 13 bases had no gene match. Germline V gives CDR1 SNHLY, CDR2 FYNNEI. The CDR3 here is CASSQEGQKATEQYF. The CDR3 bases are TGTGCCAGCAGTCAAGAGGGACAGAAGGCAACCGAGCAGTACTTC.

This clonotype was observed a single time. This chain links TRBV24-1 with TRBJ2-7; 7 bases agree with TRBD1. The trim removed 1 base at V and 3 bases at J, leaving 23 bases unmatched. Germline-derived CDR1 and CDR2 are KGHDR and SFDVKD. This CDR3 has 21 residues. The CDR3 spells CATSDFGSVYRGILALYEQYF. CDR3 sequence (DNA): TGTGCCACCAGTGATTTCGGGTCGGTGTACAGGGGCATCCTGGCCCTCTACGAGCAGTACTTC.

The V call is TRBV20-1, the J call TRBJ2-5; maybe TRBD2 (6 bases). The germline CDR1 and CDR2 sequences are DFQATT and SNEGSKA (reference sequence). The CDR3 is 15 residues long. The V gene lost 3 bases and the J gene lost 5 bases, with 19 bases spanning the gap. DNA for the CDR3: TGCAGTGCTAGTGGGGCGTCGGGGGTGCTGGAGACCCAGTACTTC. Protein sequence: CSASGASGVLETQYF.

The V call is TRBV24-1, the J call TRBJ2-1; the D gene is possibly TRBD1 (6 bases). Per the germline V gene, CDR1 is KGHDR and CDR2 is SFDVKD. V was cut by 1 base and J by 9 bases, with 18 bases left in between. The CDR3 runs to 16 residues. The CDR3 here is CATSDFGRGSTGEQFF. CDR3 nucleotide sequence: TGTGCCACCAGTGATTTCGGCAGGGGAAGTACTGGTGAGCAGTTCTTC.

Regarding this clonotype: Its ends do not fully match the called genes, so a read error is possible. V gene TRBV7-7 combines with J gene TRBJ2-5; 7 nucleotides agree with TRBD1. The CDR3 has 14 residues. CDR1 SSHAT and CDR2 FNYEAQ come from the germline V gene (reference sequence). The CDR3 nucleotides are TGTGCTAGCAGTCGAGACAGGGATAGGGAGACCCAGTACTTC. This encodes CASSRDRDRETQYF.

The chain combines TRBV24-1 with TRBJ2-7, with D unclear. Germline CDR1 reads KGHDR; CDR2 reads SFDVKD. V gave up 4 bases and J gave up 6 bases, with 9 bases separating them. CDR3 size: 12 residues. The CDR3 coding sequence is TGTGCCACCAGTGACAACCAGGCCGAGCAGTACTTC. It encodes CATSDNQAEQYF.

V and J are TRBV20-1 and TRBJ1-2; 10 bases agree with TRBD1. The V gene end was trimmed by 3 bases and the J gene end by 6 bases; junction bases not matched to a gene: 10. The CDR3 is made up of 15 amino acids. CDR1 DFQATT and CDR2 SNEGSKA come from the germline V gene (reference sequence). CDR3 amino acids: CSARAGDRGPHGYTF. DNA for the CDR3: TGCAGTGCTAGGGCGGGCGACAGGGGGCCTCATGGCTACACCTTC.

The rearrangement uses TRBV2 and TRBJ2-7, with 7 bases aligning to TRBD1. After removal of 6 bases from V and 5 bases from J, the junction contained 7 bases not matched to a gene. CDR1 is SNHLY, CDR2 FYNNEI, per germline. This CDR3 region has 13 residues. CDR3 in amino acids: CASSAWQGDEQYV. The CDR3 nucleotides are TGTGCCAGCAGCGCGTGGCAGGGGGACGAGCAGTACGTC.

The rearrangement links TRBV10-1 to TRBJ2-7; perhaps D is TRBD1 or TRBD2 (5 bases each). CDR1 and CDR2 (germline): WNHNN, SYGVQD (reference sequence). The germline V and J ends were trimmed by 6 bases and 4 bases, with 13 bases remaining between them. CDR3 length: 13 residues. The CDR3 here is CASRPGPLYEQYF. CDR3 DNA: TGCGCCAGCAGGCCGGGGCCCCTTTACGAGCAGTACTTC.

In its sample, this clonotype is medium-sized (0.01 to 0.1%). The chain is built from TRBV15 and TRBJ2-2; TRBD2 matches at 8 bases. Looked up from germline, CDR1 is LNHNV and CDR2 is YYDKDF (reference sequence). The CDR3 runs to 17 residues. Losses at the gene ends were 0 bases for V and 1 base for J; bases not matched to a gene: 4. The CDR3 nucleotides read TGTGCCACCAGCAGAGATCGACTAGCGTTGAACACCGGGGAGCTGTTTTTT. This codes for CATSRDRLALNTGELFF. Looking up the rest from reference TRBV15 and TRBJ2-2 gives the full variable domain: DAMVIQNPRYQVTQFGKPVTLSCSQTLNHNVMYWYQQKSSQAPKLLFHYYDKDFNNEADTPDNFQSRRPNTSFCFLDIRSPGLGDTAMYLCATSRDRLALNTGELFFGEGSRLTVL.

This clonotype was recorded many times. The chain couples TRBV6-1 to TRBJ2-1, with 14 bases fitting TRBD2. Losses at the gene ends were 10 bases for V and 10 bases for J; bases not matched to a gene: 12. Looked up from germline, CDR1 is MNHNS and CDR2 is SASEGT. The CDR3 is 15 amino acids. CDR3: CATTAGLAGVREQFF. The CDR3 DNA reads as TGTGCCACCACCGCGGGACTAGCGGGAGTAAGGGAGCAGTTCTTC.

The sample holds a few counts of this clonotype. At one of its ends the junction is not consistent with the germline gene, which may arise from a read error. CDR3 amino acids: CASSQGRRVVTSGELFF. The CDR3 bases are TGCGCCAGCAGCCAAGGGAGGAGAGTAGTAACTTCCGGGGAGCTGTTTTTC. The chain uses TRBV4-1 and TRBJ2-2; a weak D match, TRBD2 (5 bases). This CDR3 is 17 amino acids long. The germline V gene has CDR1 MGHRA and CDR2 YSYEKL.

At least ten counts were recorded for this clonotype. The chain links TRBV6-1 to TRBJ1-3; D gene uncertain. V gave up 0 bases and J gave up 0 bases, with 6 bases separating them. Looked up from germline, CDR1 is MNHNS and CDR2 is SASEGT. The CDR3 contains 15 residues. CDR3 protein: CASSEAEGSGNTIYF. In DNA form, the CDR3 reads TGTGCCAGCAGTGAAGCCGAGGGCTCTGGAAACACCATATATTTT.

There are many counts of this clonotype. V is TRBV6-1 and J is TRBJ2-5; 11 positions agree with TRBD2. The CDR3 runs to 18 residues. Germline loops: CDR1 MNHNS, CDR2 SASEGT. With V trimmed by 9 bases and J by 7 bases, 22 bases remained unmatched. The CDR3 bases are TGTGCCAGAGCCCAAACTGCCGGCGGGACTAGCGGTGCCGGGACCCAGTACTTC. Amino acid sequence: CARAQTAGGTSGAGTQYF.

Ten or more counts support this clonotype. The chain links TRBV6-1 to TRBJ1-5; possible D gene TRBD1, 5 bases. The CDR3 totals 14 residues. Deletions cut 6 bases from V and 6 bases from J, with 15 bases between. CDR1 MNHNS and CDR2 SASEGT come from the germline V gene. CDR3 in amino acids: CASSPRGGIQPQHF. The CDR3 DNA is TGTGCCAGCAGCCCCCGGGGGGGGATTCAGCCCCAGCATTTT.

J is TRBJ1-6 and V is TRBV19; 10 bases align to TRBD1. The CDR3 is 15 amino acids. Germline V gene lookup returns CDR1 LNHDA and CDR2 SQIVND (reference sequence). Trimming took 2 bases from V and 11 from J; bases not matched to a gene: 6. The CDR3 DNA is TGTGCCAGTAGTATATCGCCGGGACAGGGGACACCCCTCCACTTT. Its protein is CASSISPGQGTPLHF.

The V gene is TRBV15, the J gene TRBJ1-1; D ambiguous. The CDR3 loop spans 14 amino acids. Germline V gene data show CDR1 as LNHNV and CDR2 as YYDKDF (reference sequence). V shed 2 bases and J shed 5 bases, with 12 bases lying between them. CDR3 loop: CATSRNYGVTEAFF. The CDR3 DNA is TGTGCCACCAGCAGAAATTATGGGGTAACTGAAGCTTTCTTT. Using reference TRBV15 and TRBJ1-1 for the parts outside the CDR3, the full variable domain is DAMVIQNPRYQVTQFGKPVTLSCSQTLNHNVMYWYQQKSSQAPKLLFHYYDKDFNNEADTPDNFQSRRPNTSFCFLDIRSPGLGDTAMYLCATSRNYGVTEAFFGQGTRLTVV.

V usage is TRBV2 and J usage is TRBJ2-1, with 11 bases aligning to TRBD2. Germline CDR1 is SNHLY and CDR2 is FYNNEI. The CDR3 extends over 15 amino acids. Losses at the gene ends were 5 bases for V and 5 bases for J; bases not matched to a gene: 5. CDR3 nucleotides: TGTGCCAGCAGTACCGGGACTAGCGGAAACAATGAGCAGTTCTTC. Translation gives CASSTGTSGNNEQFF.

This clonotype was recorded many times. CDR3 coding DNA: TGTGCCAGCAGTTTACTTGGACAGAATGAGCAGTTCTTC. It translates to CASSLLGQNEQFF. J is TRBJ2-1 and V is TRBV27; D possibly corresponds to TRBD1 (6 bases). This CDR3 has 13 residues. V was cut by 2 bases and J by 7 bases, with 9 bases left in between. The germline CDR1 and CDR2 sequences are MNHEY and SMNVEV (reference sequence).